This passage covers 17 T cell receptor beta chains from one sample sequenced in a study of T cells in Graves' hyperthyroidism and ophthalmopathy. Amplification of TCR beta CDR3 regions was performed using RNA transcripts as template. The HTBI set primed first-round TCR CDR3 RT-PCR. TCRdb recomputed calls from the multiplex PCR reads with MiXCR, one row per CDR3 protein. The sample lists about 300,000 distinct CDR3 sequences, less than 20% occurring once. Sequences were obtained from blood. The receptors come from a man in his fifties or sixties with Graves' ophthalmopathy.

Only a few counts were recorded for this clonotype. The chain has TRBV28 and TRBJ2-7; a weak D match, TRBD1 (5 bases). From germline, CDR1 is MDHEN and CDR2 SYDVKM. V lost 2 bases and J lost 0, with 8 bases in between. This CDR3 contains 14 residues. The CDR3 is CASSLTGDSYEQYF. Written as DNA, the CDR3 is TGTGCCAGCAGTTTAACAGGAGACTCCTACGAGCAGTACTTC.

This clonotype was seen repeatedly, ten times or more. This chain uses TRBV5-1 with TRBJ1-5; maybe TRBD1 (6 bases). Germline V gene sequence: CDR1 SGHRS, CDR2 YFSETQ. The CDR3 is 15 amino acids. Trimming cost V 1 base and J 4 bases, with 12 bases left between them. The CDR3 region has the DNA TGCGCCAGCAGCTTGTCGGGGGGCCGGAATCAGCCCCAGCATTTT. This sequence encodes CASSLSGGRNQPQHF.

J is TRBJ2-1 and V is TRBV7-8, with D uncertain. V lost 8 bases, J lost 3 bases, and 11 bases lay in between. Germline V gene data show CDR1 as SGHVS and CDR2 as FQNEAQ. This CDR3 spans 13 amino acids. CDR3 sequence: CASSFGVYNEQFF. CDR3 DNA: TGTGCCAGCTCCTTTGGAGTCTACAATGAGCAGTTCTTC.

This clonotype has a handful of counts. The rearrangement uses TRBV28 and TRBJ2-6; D possibly corresponds to TRBD2 (6 bases). The V end lost 8 bases, the J end lost 1 base, and 12 bases lay between the germline ends. CDR3 length: 15 residues. Looked up from germline, CDR1 is MDHEN and CDR2 is SYDVKM. Written as DNA, the CDR3 is TGTGCCAGCGGATTGGGGAGGTCTGGGGCCAACGTCCTGACTTTC. Its translation: CASGLGRSGANVLTF.

This clonotype was observed at least ten times. The chain has TRBV7-9 and TRBJ2-1; 7 nucleotides match TRBD2. Per germline, CDR1 SEHNR and CDR2 FQNEAQ (reference sequence). The CDR3 runs to 15 residues. Germline trimming cut 8 bases from V and 7 bases from J; bases unmatched to any gene: 14. The CDR3 region has the DNA TGTGCCAGCCCCGATTGGGGGAGGGCCAGTAATGAGCAGTTCTTC. As protein: CASPDWGRASNEQFF.

CDR3 nucleotide sequence: TGCAGTCCGAAAGGAAGGGAGGAGACCCAGTACTTC. Protein: CSPKGREETQYF. The chain carries TRBV20-1 and TRBJ2-5; tentative D call: TRBD2 (5 bases). Germline V lookup: CDR1 DFQATT, CDR2 SNEGSKA (reference sequence). The CDR3 extends over 12 amino acids. Between the trimmed V and J ends, which lost 8 bases and 5 bases, there was a span of 15 bases.

This clonotype was seen a few times. As DNA, the CDR3 is TGTGCCAGCACCGGGACTAGATTTAGGACCGGGGAGCTGTTTTTT. As protein: CASTGTRFRTGELFF. The chain combines TRBV2 with TRBJ2-2, with TRBD2 identical over 8 bases. The V gene end was trimmed by 7 bases and the J gene end by 5 bases; junction bases not matched to a gene: 9. The CDR3 totals 15 residues. The germline gives CDR1 SNHLY, CDR2 FYNNEI.

This chain uses TRBV12-3 or TRBV12-4 with TRBJ2-3; the D is unclear. V was clipped by 2 bases and J by 2 bases, with 17 bases between them. The CDR3 loop spans 17 amino acids. CDR3 in DNA: TGTGCCAGCAGTTTACGCCTCGCAGCGAGCGCCACAGATACGCAGTATTTT. Translated: CASSLRLAASATDTQYF.

This clonotype was observed at least ten times. The chain combines TRBV12-3 or TRBV12-4 with TRBJ1-5; a weak D match, TRBD1 (6 bases). The CDR3 loop spans 15 amino acids. V gave up 6 bases and J gave up 3 bases, with 15 bases separating them. The CDR3: CASRGVGGINQPQHF. CDR3 DNA: TGTGCCAGCAGGGGAGTGGGGGGCATCAATCAGCCCCAGCATTTT.

As regards this clonotype: Since the CDR3 does not end with the conserved phenylalanine or tryptophan, this likely comes from a read error. The chain joins TRBV7-9 to TRBJ1-5; D unresolved. Trimming took off 5 bases at V and 2 bases at J, with 7 bases between the two ends. Germline CDR1 is SEHNR and CDR2 is FQNEAQ (reference sequence). The CDR3 extends over 13 amino acids. CDR3 sequence: CASSPSGNQPQHL. The CDR3 DNA follows: TGTGCCAGCAGCCCTTCAGGCAATCAGCCCCAGCATCTT.

This clonotype was observed a few times. This chain's CDR3 is CASSRSWTDGYTF. As DNA, the CDR3 is TGTGCCAGCAGTCGAAGCTGGACAGATGGCTACACCTTC. This chain links TRBV6-1 with TRBJ1-2; weak D call: TRBD1 (6 bases). This CDR3 contains 13 residues. The germline gives CDR1 MNHNS, CDR2 SASEGT. The V gene lost 5 bases and the J gene lost 6 bases, with 13 bases spanning the gap.

The rearrangement uses TRBV6-1 and TRBJ2-7; 11 bases are a match to TRBD2. Germline loops: CDR1 MNHNS, CDR2 SASEGT. This CDR3 is built from 15 residues. V lost 6 bases, J lost 3 bases, and 7 bases stayed unmatched. The DNA for the CDR3 is TGTGCCAGCAGCGTACTAGCGGGAGACATCTACGAGCAGTACTTC. Translation gives CASSVLAGDIYEQYF.

Points on this clonotype: It may be a read error: a sequence one base away is much more abundant. The chain recombines TRBV12-3 or TRBV12-4 with TRBJ2-7, with 8 positions matching TRBD2. The CDR3 sequence is 14 residues long. After removal of 8 bases from V and 5 bases from J, the junction contained 11 bases not matched to a gene. CDR3 loop: CASALGRVSHEQYF. The DNA for the CDR3 is TGTGCCAGCGCCCTCGGGAGGGTATCCCACGAGCAGTACTTC.

This clonotype was found many times. The gene calls are TRBV2 and TRBJ1-5; possible D gene TRBD1, 5 bases. CDR1 is SNHLY, CDR2 FYNNEI, per germline. The V end was cut by 4 bases, the J end by 1 base, with 5 bases between. The CDR3 consists of 13 residues. In nucleotides, the CDR3 is TGTGCCAGCAGTGGGGGCAGCAATCAGCCCCAGCATTTT. This codes for CASSGGSNQPQHF.

The chain employs TRBV28 and TRBJ1-5, with TRBD1 as a possible D gene (6 bases). Deletions cut 7 bases from V and 9 bases from J, with 22 bases between. CDR3 length: 15 residues. Germline loops: CDR1 MDHEN, CDR2 SYDVKM. Written as DNA, the CDR3 is TGTGCCAGCATCCAAACACAGGGCTACGAGGGGCCCCAGCATTTT. As protein: CASIQTQGYEGPQHF.

This clonotype occurred many times. The chain links TRBV7-3 to TRBJ2-2; tentatively, D is TRBD1 (6 bases). The CDR3 consists of 15 residues. Deletions cut 0 bases from V and 5 bases from J, with 10 bases between. In germline, CDR1 is SGHTA, CDR2 FQGTGA. The CDR3 protein is CASSLTRDTTGELFF. The CDR3 nucleotides are TGTGCCAGCAGCTTAACGAGGGACACAACCGGGGAGCTGTTTTTT.

This clonotype has at least ten counts. The V and J genes are TRBV2 and TRBJ1-5, with 9 bases lining up with TRBD1. Germline CDR1 is SNHLY and CDR2 is FYNNEI. V lost 10 bases and J lost 5; bases outside the gene matches: 6. This CDR3 is 13 amino acids long. CDR3: CATHRDRDQPQHF. The CDR3 DNA is TGTGCCACACACCGGGACAGGGATCAGCCCCAGCATTTT.